This section outlines one TCR beta chain sequence together with its context. Its specificity is not known. This entry is derived from a study of T cell repertoires in cytomegalovirus infection. Overall study: Matching HLA type, along with CMV infection, was indicated by public TCR beta signatures.

V lost 8 bases and J lost 7, with 18 bases in between. CDR3 size: 14 residues. CDR1 is MNHEY, CDR2 SMNVEV, per germline (reference sequence). The study's findings and limits: HLA-C-restricted CMV clonotypes gave the most frequent clonotype in two of eight donors.

MiXCR, applied by TCRdb to the reads, yields one record per CDR3 protein. This sample carries about 770,000 distinct CDR3 sequences, about 28% of them seen once, and the ten largest clones take 10% to 15%. The rearrangement links TRBV27 to TRBJ1-5; D is uncertain. This TCR derives from a human donor in good health (CMV status not recorded). Some clones in this sample may be carry-over from other donors' samples. The specimen comprised cultured CD8+ T cells from PBMCs, sampled from culture after CMV antigen stimulation. The CDR3 protein is CASATPGGGQPQHF. CDR3 bases: TGTGCCAGCGCCACGCCCGGCGGTGGGCAGCCCCAGCATTTT.